Listed below are T cell receptor beta chains from one sample, sequenced in a study of regulatory T cells in long-lasting Graves disease. TCRdb ran MiXCR on the multiplex PCR reads and lists one entry per CDR3 protein. This table holds around 500,000 distinct CDR3 sequences, approximately 12% found once. The same sample was also studied in work on T cells in Graves' hyperthyroidism and ophthalmopathy.

The material sequenced was peripheral blood mononuclear cells (PBMCs), taken at new diagnosis, from a patient treated with antithyroid drugs. The receptors come from a man aged 25 to 45 with Graves disease. Both conserved end residues are trimmed from each CDR3. Each record gives: clone size, J gene, V gene, CDR3 protein. Clone size is not always given. Where it is, it says once, few, many or a class for expanded clones.

size: few
J: TRBJ2-1
V: TRBV20-1
CDR3: SAQQGAGARYNEQF

size: many
J: TRBJ1-2
V: TRBV12-3/TRBV12-4
CDR3: ASSLGVFSYGYT

size: .
J: TRBJ2-2
V: TRBV7-2
CDR3: ASSGGLAGGAAGELF

size: many
J: TRBJ2-5
V: TRBV2
CDR3: ASSERAPSGRFQETQY

size: many
J: TRBJ2-5
V: TRBV24-1
CDR3: ATSDLRGRQETQY

size: many
J: TRBJ1-1
V: TRBV24-1
CDR3: ATSDSGHPEAF

size: few
J: TRBJ2-4
V: TRBV5-6
CDR3: ASSLGAGGNIQY

size: many
J: TRBJ1-1
V: TRBV25-1
CDR3: ASKGLPFSTEAF

size: .
J: TRBJ2-7
V: TRBV15
CDR3: ATSRDRGTSGTEQY

size: .
J: TRBJ1-3
V: TRBV7-8
CDR3: ASSLMRQGTGNTIY

size: many
J: TRBJ1-4
V: TRBV30
CDR3: AWSVGAGREKLF

size: many
J: TRBJ2-7
V: TRBV9
CDR3: ASSAAGVGYEQY

size: many
J: TRBJ1-2
V: TRBV12-3/TRBV12-4
CDR3: ASTPVQGIANYGYT

size: many
J: TRBJ1-1
V: TRBV6-1
CDR3: ASSEGRDRVYTEAF

size: many
J: TRBJ2-7
V: TRBV2
CDR3: ASIAGEGGAYGVTNEQY

size: many
J: TRBJ1-2
V: TRBV12-3/TRBV12-4
CDR3: ASSLGPNYGYT

size: few
J: TRBJ2-3
V: TRBV4-1
CDR3: ASSQTPLAGGDTQY

size: many
J: TRBJ2-7
V: TRBV6-2/TRBV6-3
CDR3: ASSFRPSGRYEQY

size: many
J: TRBJ1-4
V: TRBV12-3/TRBV12-4
CDR3: ASSTGTGAPLTNEKLF

size: .
J: TRBJ2-1
V: TRBV30
CDR3: AWSVGAPGLAGDLYNEQF

size: many
J: TRBJ2-7
V: TRBV5-1
CDR3: ASSAWGNEQY

size: many
J: TRBJ2-1
V: TRBV5-1
CDR3: ASSDSSGALLRNEQF

size: many
J: TRBJ2-1
V: TRBV30
CDR3: AWSVRDPLSKQF

size: .
J: TRBJ2-1
V: TRBV5-5
CDR3: ASSSLGTDYNEQF

size: many
J: TRBJ2-3
V: TRBV11-2
CDR3: ASSPQLDGTQY

size: .
J: TRBJ2-6
V: TRBV6-1
CDR3: ASNLAGTGANVLT

size: many
J: TRBJ2-2
V: TRBV28
CDR3: ASNSPGPTNTGELF

size: many
J: TRBJ1-4
V: TRBV2
CDR3: ASRGDRRGEKLF

size: .
J: TRBJ2-7
V: TRBV12-3/TRBV12-4
CDR3: ASSSPTSGAYEQY

size: many
J: TRBJ2-2
V: TRBV6-1
CDR3: ASSEFGETGELF

size: .
J: TRBJ2-7
V: TRBV6-2/TRBV6-3
CDR3: ASSEGGDEQY

size: many
J: TRBJ2-3
V: TRBV7-2
CDR3: ASSLAVRPYTDTQY

size: many
J: TRBJ1-6
V: TRBV10-3
CDR3: AITGEGLHNSPLH

size: many
J: TRBJ2-6
V: TRBV29-1
CDR3: SVQRDSGANVLT

size: few
J: TRBJ1-2
V: TRBV20-1
CDR3: SASTTGLGVDGYT

size: few
J: TRBJ1-3
V: TRBV7-9
CDR3: ASEPQGNTIY

size: many
J: TRBJ2-1
V: TRBV12-3/TRBV12-4
CDR3: ASSFSGHNEQF

size: .
J: TRBJ2-3
V: TRBV18
CDR3: ASSTAITSTDTQY

size: .
J: TRBJ2-1
V: TRBV12-5
CDR3: ASGSSTRQGPEQF

size: .
J: TRBJ2-7
V: TRBV20-1
CDR3: SAITGAYEQY

size: many
J: TRBJ1-1
V: TRBV6-1
CDR3: ASSSGYEYTEAF

size: .
J: TRBJ2-1
V: TRBV12-3/TRBV12-4
CDR3: ASGGRERDEQF

size: many
J: TRBJ2-5
V: TRBV11-1
CDR3: ASSLRQFEETQY

size: many
J: TRBJ1-1
V: TRBV6-4
CDR3: ASSDEMNTEAF

size: few
J: TRBJ1-5
V: TRBV6-1
CDR3: ASTDGGGYSNQPQH

size: many
J: TRBJ2-2
V: TRBV24-1
CDR3: ATSGVSANTGELF

size: many
J: TRBJ1-2
V: TRBV3-1
CDR3: ASSHLQGARTNYGYT

size: many
J: TRBJ1-2
V: TRBV30
CDR3: AWDRNDWDGYT